One sample yielded the 5 T cell receptor beta chains listed below, sequenced in a study of T cell responses to AZD1222 COVID-19 vaccine (dated by TCRdb to about 2021). This sample's time point label indicates: baseline before first vaccination. The method behind the library was the immunoSEQ multiplex PCR assay. TCRdb re-hosts the immuneACCESS table, in-frame sequences only. Its copies lack some clones; in the studies checked, an unresolved V gene accounts for under half of them, and the cause for the rest is not known. This sample holds more than 90,000 clones; about 88% were observed only once. In total, the top ten clones hold approximately 15% of the sample. The source was peripheral blood, collected on day 0 of AZD1222 vaccination. Receptors were obtained from an adult in good health.

This clone was seen a handful of times. The gene calls are TRBV5-8 and TRBJ1-3; D is uncertain. Germline V lookup: CDR1 SGHTS, CDR2 YDEGEE. V shed 2 bases and J shed 0 bases, with 9 bases lying between them. The CDR3 has 15 amino acids. CDR3 sequence reads: CASSFDVHSGNTIYF. DNA for the CDR3: TGTGCCAGCAGCTTTGACGTCCACTCTGGAAACACCATATATTTT.

The V call is TRBV11-2, the J call TRBJ2-5, with 9 bases identical to TRBD2. This CDR3 is 16 amino acids long. Per the germline V gene, CDR1 is SGHAT and CDR2 is FQNNGV. Losses at the gene ends were 5 bases for V and 2 bases for J; bases not matched to a gene: 9. In nucleotides, the CDR3 is TGTGCCAGCAGCCTCCAGGGGCTAGCGGGGCAAGAGACCCAGTACTTC. This gives the protein CASSLQGLAGQETQYF.

This clone was detected only a few times. The genes are TRBV6-4 and TRBJ2-1, with D possibly matching TRBD2 (5 bases). Germline loops: CDR1 MRHNA, CDR2 SNTAGT. Between the trimmed V and J ends, which lost 3 bases and 9 bases, there was a span of 12 bases. This CDR3 has 13 amino acids. This chain's CDR3 is CASSEAVEGEQFF. The CDR3 region has the DNA TGTGCCAGCAGTGAAGCGGTTGAGGGTGAGCAGTTCTTC.

The chain carries TRBV5-4 and TRBJ1-2; no clear D. Germline loops: CDR1 SGHNT, CDR2 YYREEE (reference sequence). This CDR3 is 14 amino acids long. V was pared by 3 bases and J by 4 bases, with 13 bases between. CDR3 in amino acids: CASSSPIVPYGYTF. The CDR3 nucleotides read TGTGCCAGCAGCTCCCCGATCGTCCCCTATGGCTACACCTTC.

This rearrangement joins TRBV10-1 to TRBJ1-5, with a weak D call TRBD1 (5 bases). The germline V gene has CDR1 WNHNN and CDR2 SYGVQD (reference sequence). This CDR3 region has 13 residues. Trimming left V 4 bases short and J 2 bases short, with 6 bases between. CDR3 nucleotide sequence: TGCGCCAGCAGTGCCAGGGGCAATCAGCCCCAGCATTTT. The encoded protein is CASSARGNQPQHF.